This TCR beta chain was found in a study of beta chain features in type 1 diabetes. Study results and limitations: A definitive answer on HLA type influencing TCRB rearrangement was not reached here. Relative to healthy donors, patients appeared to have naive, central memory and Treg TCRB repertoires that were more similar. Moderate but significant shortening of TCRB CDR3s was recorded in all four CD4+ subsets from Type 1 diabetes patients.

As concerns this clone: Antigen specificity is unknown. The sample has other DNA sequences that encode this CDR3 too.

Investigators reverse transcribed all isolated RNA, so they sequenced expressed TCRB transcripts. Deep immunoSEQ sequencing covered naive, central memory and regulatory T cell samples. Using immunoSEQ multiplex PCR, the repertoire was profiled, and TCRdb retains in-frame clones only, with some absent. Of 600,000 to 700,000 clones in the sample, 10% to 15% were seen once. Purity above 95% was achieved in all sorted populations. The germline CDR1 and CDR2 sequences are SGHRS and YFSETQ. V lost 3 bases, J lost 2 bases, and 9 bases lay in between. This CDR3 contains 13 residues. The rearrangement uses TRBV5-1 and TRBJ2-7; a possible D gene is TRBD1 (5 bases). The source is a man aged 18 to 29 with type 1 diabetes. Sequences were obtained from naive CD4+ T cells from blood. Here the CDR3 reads CASSSTGPYEQYF. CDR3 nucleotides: TGCGCCAGCAGCTCCACAGGTCCCTACGAGCAGTACTTC.